These 30 T cell receptor beta chains share one sample of origin, sequenced in a study of blood T cell repertoires in COVID-19. The method was immunoSEQ multiplex PCR; TCRdb's version includes in-frame clones alone and lacks a portion of them. The sample carries around 180,000 clones, approximately 85% recorded once. The sequencing input was peripheral blood. These receptors came from a human donor with active or convalescent COVID-19. The donor label of this sample is uncertain.

The chain uses TRBV5-5 and TRBJ1-5; D unclear. Germline assignment: CDR1 SGHKS and CDR2 YYEKEE (reference sequence). The CDR3 contains 15 residues. Deletions cut 0 bases from V and 1 base from J, with 8 bases between. The CDR3 region is CASSLDPGSNQPQHF. CDR3 DNA: TGTGCCAGCAGCTTGGACCCCGGGAGCAATCAGCCCCAGCATTTT.

The J gene is TRBJ2-7, the V gene TRBV5-6; TRBD1 aligns across 7 bases. Per the germline V gene, CDR1 is SGHDT and CDR2 is YYEEEE. CDR3 length: 14 residues. V gave up 4 bases and J gave up 4 bases; unmatched junction bases: 8. CDR3 bases: TGTGCCAGCAGCCCCGGGACAGAAGATTACGAGCAGTACTTC. It translates to CASSPGTEDYEQYF.

The chain recombines TRBV13 with TRBJ2-3; 7 nucleotides align to TRBD2. From germline, CDR1 is PRHDT and CDR2 FYEKMQ (reference sequence). The CDR3 totals 14 residues. V gave up 5 bases and J gave up 2 bases; unmatched junction bases: 4. CDR3 protein: CASSPQRDTDTQYF. The CDR3 region has the DNA TGTGCCAGCAGCCCTCAGCGGGACACAGATACGCAGTATTTT.

The V gene is TRBV6-5, the J gene TRBJ1-5; no clear D gene. Trimming removed 4 bases from V and 0 bases from J, with 4 bases in between. Per the germline V gene, CDR1 is MNHEY and CDR2 is SVGAGI. The CDR3 sequence is 13 residues long. CDR3 DNA: TGTGCCAGCAGTTCCCGTAGCAATCAGCCCCAGCATTTT. It translates to CASSSRSNQPQHF.

This chain joins TRBV30 and TRBJ1-1; D remains ambiguous. The length of the CDR3 is 16 residues. Looked up from germline, CDR1 is GTSNPN and CDR2 is SVGIG (reference sequence). The V gene lost 4 bases and the J gene lost 0 bases, with 18 bases spanning the gap. The CDR3 loop reads CAWKRVQAGMNTEAFF. The CDR3 DNA reads as TGTGCCTGGAAAAGGGTGCAAGCGGGGATGAACACTGAAGCTTTCTTT.

V gene TRBV7-2 combines with J gene TRBJ1-2, with D unclear. The CDR3 runs 15 residues. The V end lost 0 bases, the J end lost 5 bases, and 13 bases lay between the germline ends. Looked up from germline, CDR1 is SGHTA and CDR2 is FQGNSA. As DNA, the CDR3 is TGTGCCAGCAGCTTAGCGCCGGGAGACTCTTATGGCTACACCTTC. Protein sequence: CASSLAPGDSYGYTF.

The rearrangement links TRBV27 to TRBJ2-7; D may be TRBD2 (6 bases). The V gene's germline CDR1 is MNHEY and CDR2 SMNVEV (reference sequence). The CDR3 consists of 18 residues. Trimming cost V 2 bases and J 2 bases, with 22 bases left between them. CDR3 in DNA: TGTGCCAGCAGTTTACGGAGGGACGGCGGGACCCCCCCCTACGAGCAGTACTTC. This codes for CASSLRRDGGTPPYEQYF.

The CDR3 protein is CASSLVGTLWSQYF. The CDR3 region has the DNA TGTGCCAGCAGCTTAGTCGGGACACTATGGTCCCAGTACTTC. V usage is TRBV7-9 and J usage is TRBJ2-5, with D possibly being TRBD1 (6 bases). The V gene's germline CDR1 is SEHNR and CDR2 FQNEAQ (reference sequence). V lost 1 base and J 9 bases, leaving 15 bases between the germline ends. This CDR3 contains 14 residues.

The V gene is TRBV28, the J gene TRBJ2-7; D might be TRBD2 (5 bases). This CDR3 comprises 17 residues. Germline V gene lookup returns CDR1 MDHEN and CDR2 SYDVKM. Trimming took 6 bases from V and 0 from J, leaving 21 bases between them. CDR3 sequence reads: CASRRGLTRGSSYEQYF. Here the CDR3 DNA reads TGTGCCAGCAGGCGAGGTCTCACACGGGGAAGCTCCTACGAGCAGTACTTC.

The J gene is TRBJ2-1, the V gene TRBV19; D is ambiguous. The germline CDR1 and CDR2 sequences are LNHDA and SQIVND (reference sequence). The length of the CDR3 is 12 residues. The V gene lost 0 bases and the J gene lost 16 bases, with 13 bases spanning the gap. The CDR3 DNA reads TGTGCCAGTAGTATAGATCTCTTGGGCGTCTTCTTC. Amino acid sequence: CASSIDLLGVFF.

About this clone: Other DNA sequences in this specimen translate into the identical CDR3. The chain joins TRBV5-1 to TRBJ2-7; possibly TRBD2 for D (5 bases). Germline-derived CDR1 and CDR2 are SGHRS and YFSETQ. V was cut by 5 bases and J by 0 bases, with 6 bases left in between. The CDR3 is made up of 12 amino acids. CDR3 in amino acids: CASRRDSYEQYF. The CDR3 DNA reads TGCGCCAGCAGACGGGACTCCTACGAGCAGTACTTC.

This clone was counted a single time. This chain links TRBV6-5 with TRBJ1-1; TRBD1 matches 8 bases. The CDR3 runs to 15 residues. Trimming at V came to 3 bases and at J to 0 bases, leaving 3 bases not matched to a gene. CDR1 and CDR2 (germline): MNHEY, SVGAGI. The CDR3: CASSYQGAMNTEAFF. The CDR3 DNA sequence: TGTGCCAGCAGTTATCAGGGGGCGATGAACACTGAAGCTTTCTTT.

This chain uses TRBV18 with TRBJ2-7; 7 nucleotides align to TRBD1. Germline trimming cut 1 base from V and 6 bases from J; bases unmatched to any gene: 3. The CDR3 is 13 amino acids. Germline V lookup: CDR1 KGHSH, CDR2 LQKENI. The chain's CDR3 is CASSPRGQSEQYF. The DNA for the CDR3 is TGTGCCAGCTCACCACGGGGACAGTCCGAGCAGTACTTC. Using reference TRBV18 and TRBJ2-7 for the parts outside the CDR3, the full variable domain is NAGVMQNPRHLVRRRGQEARLRCSPMKGHSHVYWYRQLPEEGLKFMVYLQKENIIDESGMPKERFSAEFPKEGPSILRIQQVVRGDSAAYFCASSPRGQSEQYFGPGTRLTVT.

This clone was counted between two and nine times. The chain carries TRBV3-1 (or the pseudogene TRBV3-2) and TRBJ1-1; D is undetermined. The CDR3 contains 13 residues. Germline CDR1 and CDR2: LGHDT and YNNKEL (reference sequence). With 4 bases removed from V and 3 bases from J, the gap between germline ends came to 9 bases. CDR3 in amino acids: CASSLGLDTEAFF. As DNA, the CDR3 is TGTGCCAGCAGCCTTGGACTCGACACTGAAGCTTTCTTT.

The chain combines TRBV9 with TRBJ2-1; the match to TRBD2 covers 7 bases. The CDR3 has 19 amino acids. The V gene's germline CDR1 is SGDLS and CDR2 YYNGEE. V lost 3 bases, J lost 2 bases, and 17 bases stayed unmatched. The CDR3 sequence: CASSEHPLDGEGPYNEQFF. Here the CDR3 DNA reads TGTGCCAGCAGCGAACACCCTTTGGATGGGGAGGGACCCTACAATGAGCAGTTCTTC.

The chain uses TRBV18 and TRBJ1-1; possibly TRBD1 for D (6 bases). CDR1 KGHSH and CDR2 LQKENI come from the germline V gene. The germline V and J ends were trimmed by 3 bases and 6 bases, with 23 bases remaining between them. The CDR3 is 17 amino acids. For the CDR3, the DNA is TGTGCCAGCTCACCGTTGCCCCGGCGGGGGCGAAAGGCTGAAGCTTTCTTT. Protein: CASSPLPRRGRKAEAFF.

This rearrangement joins TRBV6-5 to TRBJ2-7; a weak D match, TRBD2 (6 bases). V was cut by 6 bases and J by 4 bases, with 16 bases left in between. The CDR3 is 14 residues long. The V gene's germline CDR1 is MNHEY and CDR2 SVGAGI. DNA of the CDR3: TGTGCCAGCAGCCGAACAAAAGGACTATACGAGCAGTACTTC. This sequence encodes CASSRTKGLYEQYF.

The chain recombines TRBV24-1 with TRBJ1-5; D call uncertain. This CDR3 region has 16 residues. V lost 4 bases and J lost 0, with 12 bases in between. Germline V gene sequence: CDR1 KGHDR, CDR2 SFDVKD. The CDR3 DNA sequence: TGTGCCACCAGTGACCCACAAACCAATAGCAATCAGCCCCAGCATTTT. As protein: CATSDPQTNSNQPQHF.

The V call is TRBV24-1, the J call TRBJ1-5; 8 bases fit TRBD1. The CDR3 consists of 17 residues. Germline values: CDR1 KGHDR, CDR2 SFDVKD. The trim removed 3 bases at V and 3 bases at J, leaving 9 bases unmatched. The CDR3 DNA sequence: TGTGCCACCAGTGATCGCGGGACAGGACCTCACAATCAGCCCCAGCATTTT. It specifies CATSDRGTGPHNQPQHF.

This rearrangement joins TRBV9 to TRBJ2-5; the match to TRBD1 covers 12 bases. V trimming: 1 base; J trimming: 5 bases; junction bases outside the gene matches: 3. This CDR3 contains 15 residues. CDR1 and CDR2 (germline): SGDLS, YYNGEE. The CDR3 spells CASSVYGTGGETQYF. CDR3 nucleotides: TGTGCCAGCAGCGTATATGGGACAGGGGGCGAGACCCAGTACTTC.

The V call is TRBV7-3, the J call TRBJ2-3; possible D gene TRBD1, 7 bases. With 1 base removed from V and 6 bases from J, the gap between germline ends came to 23 bases. Germline loops: CDR1 SGHTA, CDR2 FQGTGA. CDR3 size: 18 residues. The CDR3 spells CASSLKRGQQGTLDTQYF. The DNA of the CDR3 is TGTGCCAGCAGCTTAAAAAGGGGCCAACAGGGGACTCTGGATACGCAGTATTTT. Supplemented by reference TRBV7-3 and TRBJ2-3, the full variable domain reads GAGVSQTPSNKVTEKGKYVELRCDPISGHTALYWYRQSLGQGPEFLIYFQGTGAADDSGLPNDRFFAVRPEGSVSTLKIQRTERGDSAVYLCASSLKRGQQGTLDTQYFGPGTRLTVL.

As DNA, the CDR3 is TGTGCCAGCAGTGTGGGACTAGCGGGGGGAGTCAATGAGCAGTTCTTC. Translating gives CASSVGLAGGVNEQFF. The chain couples TRBV6-1 to TRBJ2-1; 15 bases fit TRBD2. The CDR3 consists of 16 residues. V shed 4 bases and J 6 bases; nucleotides not matched to a gene: 4. The germline V gene has CDR1 MNHNS and CDR2 SASEGT.

In its sample, this clone was seen a few times. The J gene is TRBJ2-3, the V gene TRBV7-9; tentative D call: TRBD2 (5 bases). Trimming pared 4 bases from V and 7 bases from J, leaving 9 bases between. Germline V gene data show CDR1 as SEHNR and CDR2 as FQNEAQ (reference sequence). The CDR3 extends over 12 amino acids. The CDR3 region has the DNA TGTGCCAGCAGCTACGAGGGTTATACGCAGTATTTT. Translated, it gives CASSYEGYTQYF.

This chain uses TRBV11-1 with TRBJ1-6, with no clear D. The V gene lost 3 bases and the J gene lost 8 bases, with 11 bases spanning the gap. Germline V gene data show CDR1 as SGHAT and CDR2 as FQDESV (reference sequence). The CDR3 sequence is 14 residues long. Here the CDR3 reads CASSFTRRDSPLHF. CDR3 nucleotide sequence: TGTGCCAGCAGCTTTACCAGGCGAGATTCACCCCTCCACTTT.

V gene TRBV6-2 or TRBV6-3 combines with J gene TRBJ2-1, with TRBD2 matching 8 bases. The V gene's germline CDR1 is MNHEY and CDR2 SVGEGT. CDR3 length equals 15 residues. The trim removed 6 bases at V and 6 bases at J, leaving 10 bases unmatched. The CDR3 protein is CASSSGTRAPNEQFF. The CDR3 DNA is TGTGCCAGCAGCTCCGGGACTAGGGCCCCCAATGAGCAGTTCTTC.

This chain links TRBV9 with TRBJ2-1; maybe TRBD2 (10 bases). The CDR3 is 20 amino acids. V dropped 3 bases and J dropped 5 bases, with 30 bases sitting between them. Germline lookup yields CDR1 SGDLS and CDR2 YYNGEE. Here the CDR3 reads CASSGRRGQGLAGVNNEQFF. The CDR3 DNA is TGTGCCAGCAGCGGTCGGAGGGGACAGGGCCTAGCGGGAGTCAACAATGAGCAGTTCTTC. The full variable domain, completed using reference TRBV9 and TRBJ2-1, is DSGVTQTPKHLITATGQRVTLRCSPRSGDLSVYWYQQSLDQGLQFLIQYYNGEERAKGNILERFSAQQFPDLHSELNLSSLELGDSALYFCASSGRRGQGLAGVNNEQFFGPGTRLTVL.

J is TRBJ2-1 and V is TRBV10-1; perhaps TRBD1 as D (6 bases). Trimming removed 3 bases from V and 7 bases from J, with 16 bases in between. CDR3 length: 15 residues. Germline lookup yields CDR1 WNHNN and CDR2 SYGVQD (reference sequence). The CDR3 sequence: CASSDGTPLRNEQFF. The DNA of the CDR3 is TGCGCCAGCAGTGACGGGACACCCCTCAGGAATGAGCAGTTCTTC.

This rearrangement joins TRBV15 to TRBJ2-3; 9 bases fit TRBD2. The CDR3 sequence is 19 residues long. Trimming at V came to 5 bases and at J to 3 bases, leaving 18 bases not matched to a gene. The germline CDR1 and CDR2 sequences are LNHNV and YYDKDF (reference sequence). The CDR3 DNA follows: TGTGCCACCAGCCGCCTCCGGGGCGGGGGGGCATTCGGGACAGATACGCAGTATTTT. This encodes CATSRLRGGGAFGTDTQYF. Variable domain in full (rest from reference TRBV15 and TRBJ2-3): DAMVIQNPRYQVTQFGKPVTLSCSQTLNHNVMYWYQQKSSQAPKLLFHYYDKDFNNEADTPDNFQSRRPNTSFCFLDIRSPGLGDTAMYLCATSRLRGGGAFGTDTQYFGPGTRLTVL.

V usage is TRBV10-3 and J usage is TRBJ1-6, with D maybe TRBD1 (6 bases). Trimming removed 4 bases at V and 8 bases at J, with 21 bases between. Germline CDR1 reads ENHRY; CDR2 reads SYGVKD. The CDR3 is made up of 17 amino acids. The CDR3, as DNA: TGTGCCATCAGTGGCACAGGGACCCCTTTGTTTGATTCACCCCTCCACTTT. As protein: CAISGTGTPLFDSPLHF.

The chain joins TRBV30 to TRBJ1-2; 9 positions match TRBD1. The CDR3 spans 13 residues. V lost 8 bases and J lost 1; bases outside the gene matches: 5. CDR1 is GTSNPN, CDR2 SVGIG, per germline (reference sequence). The chain's CDR3 is CARNRGLNYGYTF. CDR3 bases: TGTGCCAGAAACAGGGGGCTTAACTATGGCTACACCTTC.